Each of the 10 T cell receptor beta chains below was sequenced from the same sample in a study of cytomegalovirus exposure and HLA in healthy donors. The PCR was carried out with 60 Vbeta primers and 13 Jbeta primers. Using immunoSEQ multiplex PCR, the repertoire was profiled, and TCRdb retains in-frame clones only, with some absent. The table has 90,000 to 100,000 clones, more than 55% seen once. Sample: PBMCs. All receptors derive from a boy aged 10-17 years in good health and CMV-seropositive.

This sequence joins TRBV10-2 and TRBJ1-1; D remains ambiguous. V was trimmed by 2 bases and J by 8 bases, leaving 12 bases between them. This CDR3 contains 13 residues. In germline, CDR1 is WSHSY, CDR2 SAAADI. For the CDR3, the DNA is TGCGCCAGCAGTGAGGGGAGGGTCTGGGAAGCTTTCTTT. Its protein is CASSEGRVWEAFF.

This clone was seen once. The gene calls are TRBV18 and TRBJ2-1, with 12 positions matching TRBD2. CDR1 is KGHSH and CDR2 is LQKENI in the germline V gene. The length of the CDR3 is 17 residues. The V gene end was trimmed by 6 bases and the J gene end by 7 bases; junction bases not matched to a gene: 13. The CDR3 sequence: CASSLTPTSGGGNEQFF. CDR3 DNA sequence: TGTGCCAGCTCGCTAACTCCGACTAGCGGGGGTGGTAATGAGCAGTTCTTC.

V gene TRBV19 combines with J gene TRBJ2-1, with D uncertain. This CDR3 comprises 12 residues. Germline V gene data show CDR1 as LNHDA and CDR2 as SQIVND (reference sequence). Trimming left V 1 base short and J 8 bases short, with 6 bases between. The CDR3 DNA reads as TGTGCCAGTAGTATAGTGGCTCATGAGCAGTTCTTC. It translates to CASSIVAHEQFF.

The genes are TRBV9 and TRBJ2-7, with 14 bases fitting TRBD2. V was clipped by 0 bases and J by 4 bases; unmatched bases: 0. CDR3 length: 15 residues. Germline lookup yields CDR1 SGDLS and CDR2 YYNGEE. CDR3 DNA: TGTGCCAGCAGCGTAGGGACTAGCGGGGGGTACGAGCAGTACTTC. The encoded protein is CASSVGTSGGYEQYF.

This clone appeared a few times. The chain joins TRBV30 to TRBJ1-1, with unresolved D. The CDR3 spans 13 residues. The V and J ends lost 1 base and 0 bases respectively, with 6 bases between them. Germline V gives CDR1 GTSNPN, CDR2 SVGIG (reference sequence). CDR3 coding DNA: TGTGCCTGGAGTGCCGTCTTGAACACTGAAGCTTTCTTT. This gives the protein CAWSAVLNTEAFF.

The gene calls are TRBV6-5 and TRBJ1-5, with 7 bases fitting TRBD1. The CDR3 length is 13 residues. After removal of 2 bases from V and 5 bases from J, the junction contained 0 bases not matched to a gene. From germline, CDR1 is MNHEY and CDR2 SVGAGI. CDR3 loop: CASSYQGDQPQHF. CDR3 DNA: TGTGCCAGCAGTTACCAGGGGGATCAGCCCCAGCATTTT.

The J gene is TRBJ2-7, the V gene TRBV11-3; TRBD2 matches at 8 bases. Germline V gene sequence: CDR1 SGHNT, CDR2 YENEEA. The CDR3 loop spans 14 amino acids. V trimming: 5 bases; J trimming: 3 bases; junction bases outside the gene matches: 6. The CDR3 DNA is TGTGCCAGCAGCGCGCTAGCGGGCGGCTACGAGCAGTACTTC. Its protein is CASSALAGGYEQYF.

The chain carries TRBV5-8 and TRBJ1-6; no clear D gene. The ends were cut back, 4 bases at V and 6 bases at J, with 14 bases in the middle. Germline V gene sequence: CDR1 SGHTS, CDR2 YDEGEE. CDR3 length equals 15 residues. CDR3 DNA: TGTGCCAGCAGCATTCTAGCACAACCTAATTCACCCCTCCACTTT. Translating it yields CASSILAQPNSPLHF. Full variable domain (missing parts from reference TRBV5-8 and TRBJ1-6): EAGVTQSPTHLIKTRGQQATLRCSPISGHTSVYWYQQALGLGLQFLLWYDEGEERNRGNFPPRFSGRQFPNYSSELNVNALELEDSALYLCASSILAQPNSPLHFGNGTRLTVT.

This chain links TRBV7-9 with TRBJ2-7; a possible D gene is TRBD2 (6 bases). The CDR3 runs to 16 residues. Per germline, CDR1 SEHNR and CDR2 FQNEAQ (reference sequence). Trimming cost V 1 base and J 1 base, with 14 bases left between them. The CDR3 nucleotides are TGTGCCAGCAGCTTAGACGTCGGGGGAGCGTCCTACGAGCAGTACTTC. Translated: CASSLDVGGASYEQYF.

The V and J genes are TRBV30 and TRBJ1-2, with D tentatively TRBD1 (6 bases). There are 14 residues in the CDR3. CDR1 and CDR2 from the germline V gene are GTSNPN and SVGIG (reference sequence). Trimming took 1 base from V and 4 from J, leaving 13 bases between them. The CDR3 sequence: CAWSARTDVYGYTF. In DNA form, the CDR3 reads TGTGCCTGGAGTGCGCGGACAGACGTCTATGGCTACACCTTC. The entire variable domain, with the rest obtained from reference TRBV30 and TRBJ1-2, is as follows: SQTIHQWPATLVQPVGSPLSLECTVEGTSNPNLYWYRQAAGRGLQLLFYSVGIGQISSEVPQNLSASRPQDRQFILSSKKLLLSDSGFYLCAWSARTDVYGYTFGSGTRLTVV.